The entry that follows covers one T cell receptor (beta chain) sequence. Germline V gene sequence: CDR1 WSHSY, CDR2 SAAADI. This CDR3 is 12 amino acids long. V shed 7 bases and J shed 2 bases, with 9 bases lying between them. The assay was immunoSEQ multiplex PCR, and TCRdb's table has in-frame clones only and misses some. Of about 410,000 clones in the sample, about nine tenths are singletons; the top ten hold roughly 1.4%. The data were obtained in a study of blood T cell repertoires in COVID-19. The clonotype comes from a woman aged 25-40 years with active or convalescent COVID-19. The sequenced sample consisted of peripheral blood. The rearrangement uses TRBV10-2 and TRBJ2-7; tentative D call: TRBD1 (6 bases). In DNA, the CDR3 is TGCGCCAGCATGACAGGCACCTACGAGCAGTACTTC. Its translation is CASMTGTYEQYF.